This passage covers 24 T cell receptor beta chains from one sample sequenced in a study of shared clonotypes between healthy human individuals. Assay used: immunoSEQ multiplex PCR; TCRdb lists only in-frame clones, some missing. This table holds some 2.1 million clones, around 93% found once. The naive CD8 fraction comprised CD45RO-negative cells positively selected for CCR7 and excluded terminally differentiated effector memory CD45RA+ cells. The specimen was naive CD8+ T cells from PBMCs. These receptors were taken from a man younger than 35 in good health. Some clones in this sample may be carry-over from other donors' samples.

This clone occurred once. The V and J genes are TRBV27 and TRBJ2-7; 11 nucleotides align to TRBD1. The germline gives CDR1 MNHEY, CDR2 SMNVEV (reference sequence). V shed 6 bases and J 4 bases; nucleotides not matched to a gene: 2. This CDR3 spans 13 amino acids. CDR3 sequence: CASRDRGQYEQYF. In DNA, the CDR3 is TGTGCCAGCAGGGACAGGGGGCAATACGAGCAGTACTTC.

The chain combines TRBV28 with TRBJ2-7; 7 nucleotides agree with TRBD1. Per germline, CDR1 MDHEN and CDR2 SYDVKM. The CDR3 length is 14 residues. Germline trimming cut 4 bases from V and 3 bases from J; bases unmatched to any gene: 6. This CDR3 is CASSSYRGGYEQYF. The CDR3 region has the DNA TGTGCCAGCAGTTCGTACAGGGGTGGCTACGAGCAGTACTTC.

This chain links TRBV5-5 with TRBJ2-1; TRBD2 matches at 12 bases. This CDR3 is 16 amino acids long. After removal of 4 bases from V and 6 bases from J, the junction contained 8 bases not matched to a gene. CDR1 SGHKS and CDR2 YYEKEE come from the germline V gene (reference sequence). DNA of the CDR3: TGTGCCAGCAGCCCTACCGGGACTAGCGGGCGCAATGAGCAGTTCTTC. Translated: CASSPTGTSGRNEQFF.

The chain uses TRBV27 and TRBJ2-7; a weak D match, TRBD2 (6 bases). V dropped 8 bases and J dropped 3 bases, with 14 bases sitting between them. The CDR3 loop spans 13 amino acids. Germline values: CDR1 MNHEY, CDR2 SMNVEV (reference sequence). The DNA of the CDR3 is TGTGCCAGCGCCGCGGGGACGTTCTACGAGCAGTACTTC. Translation gives CASAAGTFYEQYF.

The chain uses TRBV19 and TRBJ1-4; D is unresolved. The length of the CDR3 is 19 residues. V was clipped by 3 bases and J by 0 bases, with 20 bases between them. In germline, CDR1 is LNHDA, CDR2 SQIVND (reference sequence). DNA for the CDR3: TGTGCCAGTAGTATTCGACCGTCTTACATTAGAGCAACTAATGAAAAACTGTTTTTT. Amino acids: CASSIRPSYIRATNEKLFF. Full variable domain (rest looked up from reference TRBV19 and TRBJ1-4): DGGITQSPKYLFRKEGQNVTLSCEQNLNHDAMYWYRQDPGQGLRLIYYSQIVNDFQKGDIAEGYSVSREKKESFPLTVTSAQKNPTAFYLCASSIRPSYIRATNEKLFFGSGTQLSVL.

This clone was seen a handful of times. The chain couples TRBV4-2 to TRBJ1-1, with D possibly being TRBD1 (5 bases). Germline V gene data show CDR1 as LGHNA and CDR2 as YNFKEQ. Deletions cut 0 bases from V and 10 bases from J, with 12 bases between. The CDR3 spans 13 residues. The CDR3 sequence is CASSQDTRRGAFF. The CDR3 nucleotides are TGTGCCAGCAGCCAAGACACAAGGAGGGGAGCTTTCTTT.

Details on this clone: This specimen includes other DNA sequences encoding the same CDR3. V is TRBV27 and J is TRBJ2-1; D gene ambiguous. The CDR3 loop spans 12 amino acids. Per the germline V gene, CDR1 is MNHEY and CDR2 is SMNVEV (reference sequence). Deletions cut 0 bases from V and 6 bases from J, with 3 bases between. The CDR3 DNA is TGTGCCAGCAGTTTATCGGCCAATGAGCAGTTCTTC. Translated: CASSLSANEQFF.

The rearrangement joins TRBV12-5 to TRBJ2-1, with D possibly TRBD1 on 7 matching bases. V lost 2 bases to trimming and J lost 7 bases, with 24 bases between them. In germline, CDR1 is LGHNT, CDR2 FRNRAP. This CDR3 is built from 18 residues. CDR3 sequence: CASGLHTPTGRIFNEQFF. CDR3 in DNA: TGTGCTAGTGGTTTGCACACCCCGACAGGGAGGATATTTAATGAGCAGTTCTTC.

The rearrangement links TRBV19 to TRBJ2-7; D is unresolved. The CDR3 spans 13 residues. CDR1 LNHDA and CDR2 SQIVND come from the germline V gene (reference sequence). V lost 3 bases and J 5 bases, leaving 11 bases between the germline ends. CDR3 residues: CASSIGLRDEQYF. The CDR3 nucleotides read TGTGCCAGTAGTATCGGTCTACGCGACGAGCAGTACTTC.

This chain connects TRBV9 to TRBJ1-1, with 10 bases matching TRBD1. V trimming: 3 bases; J trimming: 2 bases; junction bases outside the gene matches: 13. The germline V gene encodes CDR1 SGDLS and CDR2 YYNGEE. CDR3 size: 18 residues. As DNA, the CDR3 is TGTGCCAGCAGCGCAGCGATCCTGACAGGGGGCGGAAACACTGAAGCTTTCTTT. Translating it yields CASSAAILTGGGNTEAFF. The variable domain in full, completed from reference TRBV9 and TRBJ1-1, reads DSGVTQTPKHLITATGQRVTLRCSPRSGDLSVYWYQQSLDQGLQFLIQYYNGEERAKGNILERFSAQQFPDLHSELNLSSLELGDSALYFCASSAAILTGGGNTEAFFGQGTRLTVV.

The rearrangement uses TRBV5-1 and TRBJ2-7; 7 bases are a match to TRBD1. Unmatched junction bases numbered 21, after V lost 0 bases and J lost 6 bases. Per germline, CDR1 SGHRS and CDR2 YFSETQ. The CDR3 length is 19 residues. CDR3 loop: CASSLDNSYRAQGQLEQYF. The CDR3 nucleotides read TGCGCCAGCAGCTTGGATAATTCATATCGGGCACAGGGGCAACTCGAGCAGTACTTC.

This clone has just one count. The sample carries other DNA sequences with the same CDR3. The chain has TRBV7-9 and TRBJ1-1; no firm D call. Trimming removed 8 bases from V and 4 bases from J, with 8 bases in between. CDR3 size: 11 residues. Per the germline V gene, CDR1 is SEHNR and CDR2 is FQNEAQ (reference sequence). The CDR3, as DNA: TGTGCCAGCCGGAGTGGCACTGAAGCTTTCTTT. Translating it yields CASRSGTEAFF. Full variable domain (remainder filled in from reference TRBV7-9 and TRBJ1-1): DTGVSQNPRHKITKRGQNVTFRCDPISEHNRLYWYRQTLGQGPEFLTYFQNEAQLEKSRLLSDRFSAERPKGSFSTLEIQRTEQGDSAMYLCASRSGTEAFFGQGTRLTVV.

This chain uses TRBV6-5 with TRBJ2-7, with D uncertain. Between the trimmed V and J ends, which lost 7 bases and 2 bases, there was a span of 18 bases. The CDR3 totals 15 residues. Germline V CDR1 and CDR2: MNHEY, SVGAGI. The CDR3 loop reads CASNHRPGPPYEQYF. The CDR3 coding sequence is TGTGCCAGCAACCATCGCCCGGGCCCGCCCTACGAGCAGTACTTC.

The chain recombines TRBV27 with TRBJ1-5; possible D gene TRBD1, 5 bases. CDR3 size: 15 residues. Per germline, CDR1 MNHEY and CDR2 SMNVEV (reference sequence). Trimming took 1 base from V and 3 from J, leaving 10 bases between them. CDR3 DNA: TGTGCCAGCAGTTTATGGGGGGGTGACAATCAGCCCCAGCATTTT. This sequence encodes CASSLWGGDNQPQHF.

This clone was counted between two and nine times. This chain joins TRBV29-1 and TRBJ1-1, with no clear D. From germline, CDR1 is SQVTM and CDR2 ANQGSEA. Trimming removed 4 bases from V and 2 bases from J, with 8 bases in between. The CDR3 extends over 12 amino acids. CDR3 sequence: CSVGISNTEAFF. The CDR3 nucleotides are TGCAGCGTTGGAATCAGTAACACTGAAGCTTTCTTT. Together with reference TRBV29-1 and TRBJ1-1, the CDR3 gives the full variable domain: SAVISQKPSRDICQRGTSLTIQCQVDSQVTMMFWYRQQPGQSLTLIATANQGSEATYESGFVIDKFPISRPNLTFSTLTVSNMSPEDSSIYLCSVGISNTEAFFGQGTRLTVV.

The CDR3 DNA reads TGTGCCAGCAGTGAATTGGGTAGCTCTGAAGCTTTCTTT. This gives the protein CASSELGSSEAFF. The chain has TRBV25-1 and TRBJ1-1, with no clear D. CDR1 and CDR2 (germline): MGHDK, SYGVNS. This CDR3 contains 13 residues. V was shortened by 1 base and J by 6 bases, with 9 bases between the two germline ends.

The rearrangement joins TRBV10-3 to TRBJ2-7; no definite D call. Germline loops: CDR1 ENHRY, CDR2 SYGVKD. The CDR3 covers 12 residues. V was trimmed by 5 bases and J by 5 bases, leaving 10 bases between them. CDR3 amino acids: CAISSDLHEQYF. For the CDR3, the DNA is TGTGCCATCAGTTCAGATCTCCACGAGCAGTACTTC.

This sequence joins TRBV12-5 and TRBJ2-1; 10 nucleotides line up with TRBD2. Germline values: CDR1 LGHNT, CDR2 FRNRAP. After removal of 7 bases from V and 4 bases from J, the junction contained 13 bases not matched to a gene. The CDR3 covers 17 residues. This CDR3 is CASAPGVYSGRYNEQFF. The CDR3 DNA reads as TGTGCTAGTGCCCCTGGGGTCTATAGCGGGAGGTACAATGAGCAGTTCTTC.

The chain employs TRBV7-8 and TRBJ2-7, with D possibly being TRBD2 (5 bases). Trimming took 1 base from V and 4 from J, leaving 14 bases between them. The CDR3 is 15 residues long. CDR1 and CDR2 from the germline V gene are SGHVS and FQNEAQ. CDR3 coding DNA: TGTGCCAGCAGCTTAGTTTCGGGGTCCCATTACGAGCAGTACTTC. It specifies CASSLVSGSHYEQYF.

The chain couples TRBV14 to TRBJ2-1; D is uncertain. Germline V gene lookup returns CDR1 SGHDN and CDR2 FVKESK. Trimming cost V 3 bases and J 9 bases, with 12 bases left between them. The CDR3 covers 13 residues. The CDR3 coding sequence is TGTGCCAGCAGCCATTCCCCGACCGGTGAGCAGTTCTTC. The encoded protein is CASSHSPTGEQFF.

This chain links TRBV7-9 with TRBJ2-3; 8 bases are a match to TRBD2. The CDR3 consists of 15 residues. Per germline, CDR1 SEHNR and CDR2 FQNEAQ (reference sequence). Unmatched junction bases numbered 6, after V lost 1 base and J lost 6 bases. The CDR3, as DNA: TGTGCCAGCAGCTTAGAAGCGGGAGTCCCCGATACGCAGTATTTT. It codes for CASSLEAGVPDTQYF.

This clone was recorded only once. The rearrangement uses TRBV25-1 and TRBJ2-3; D remains unclear. This CDR3 has 14 residues. CDR1 and CDR2 (germline): MGHDK, SYGVNS. The ends were cut back, 1 base at V and 4 bases at J, with 9 bases in the middle. This chain's CDR3 is CASSESSNADTQYF. DNA of the CDR3: TGTGCCAGCAGTGAATCGAGTAACGCAGATACGCAGTATTTT.

This rearrangement joins TRBV5-8 to TRBJ2-7; 7 bases map to TRBD1. The CDR3 spans 14 residues. V shed 4 bases and J 0 bases; nucleotides not matched to a gene: 4. CDR1 SGHTS and CDR2 YDEGEE come from the germline V gene. CDR3 in amino acids: CASSPRGLSYEQYF. The CDR3 nucleotides are TGTGCCAGCAGCCCAAGGGGGCTCTCCTACGAGCAGTACTTC.

The chain carries TRBV27 and TRBJ2-7; 13 bases match TRBD2. Per germline, CDR1 MNHEY and CDR2 SMNVEV (reference sequence). V gave up 6 bases and J gave up 6 bases; unmatched junction bases: 14. The CDR3 runs to 17 residues. CDR3 DNA: TGTGCCAGCAGGCCGGGACTAGCGGGATTGGGGGGGCTCGAGCAGTACTTC. Translating gives CASRPGLAGLGGLEQYF.